These 29 T cell receptor beta chains came from one sample sequenced in a study of Ad26.COV2.S vaccination and SARS-CoV-2 variants. Sequenced by immunoSEQ multiplex PCR; TCRdb stores in-frame clones only, minus some. The data show approximately 340,000 clones, about 85% seen once. Treatment: around 19 received Ad26.COV2.S at low or high dose, single or two shots; about 5 received placebo; per-sample allocation not given. Specimens were obtained on day 63 following the first vaccine or placebo injection. This sample comprised peripheral blood, obtained in a trial of Ad26.COV2.S vaccine versus placebo. The receptors were sampled from a person between 18 and 65 years old who received the Ad26.COV2.S COVID-19 vaccine or a placebo.

In its sample, this clone was seen a few times. The J gene is TRBJ1-4, the V gene TRBV7-6, with 8 bases that match TRBD1. Germline CDR1 SGHVS, CDR2 FNYEAQ. This CDR3 has 15 amino acids. Losses at the gene ends were 5 bases for V and 10 bases for J; bases not matched to a gene: 12. The CDR3 DNA is TGTGCCAGCAGCCCATCCTCAGGGGGCGGGTTAAAACTGTTTTTT. The encoded protein is CASSPSSGGGLKLFF. Drawing the rest from reference TRBV7-6 and TRBJ1-4, the complete variable domain is GAGVSQSPRYKVTKRGQDVALRCDPISGHVSLYWYRQALGQGPEFLTYFNYEAQQDKSGLPNDRFSAERPEGSISTLTIQRTEQRDSAMYRCASSPSSGGGLKLFFGSGTQLSVL.

This chain uses TRBV7-2 with TRBJ2-1; the D is unclear. The CDR3 spans 12 residues. Deletions cut 2 bases from V and 5 bases from J, with 4 bases between. Germline loops: CDR1 SGHTA, CDR2 FQGNSA. CDR3 region: CASSLRHNEQFF. As DNA, the CDR3 is TGTGCCAGCAGCTTACGTCACAATGAGCAGTTCTTC.

This chain connects TRBV18 to TRBJ2-3, with TRBD2 matching over 11 bases. This CDR3 is 14 amino acids long. Germline V CDR1 and CDR2: KGHSH, LQKENI. J gave up 4 bases and V 5 bases, and 2 bases lay outside the gene matches. The CDR3 DNA sequence: TGTGCCAGCTCATCGGGACTAGCGGCAGATACGCAGTATTTT. It yields the protein CASSSGLAADTQYF.

The rearrangement uses TRBV6-5 and TRBJ1-6, with 7 bases lining up with TRBD1. Germline trimming cut 6 bases from V and 7 bases from J; bases unmatched to any gene: 9. Germline CDR1 is MNHEY and CDR2 is SVGAGI. The CDR3 is 15 amino acids. CDR3 nucleotide sequence: TGTGCCAGCAGCCAACCGACAGGGCAGAATTCACCCCTCCACTTT. Residues: CASSQPTGQNSPLHF.

The chain couples TRBV28 to TRBJ1-3, with D perhaps TRBD1 (5 bases). The CDR3 contains 15 residues. CDR1 MDHEN and CDR2 SYDVKM come from the germline V gene. Deletions cut 6 bases from V and 4 bases from J, with 16 bases between. This CDR3 reads CASSLSPWGGNTIYF. CDR3 in DNA: TGTGCCAGCAGCCTTAGTCCTTGGGGGGGAAACACCATATATTTT. The full variable domain, with the rest looked up from reference TRBV28 and TRBJ1-3, is DVKVTQSSRYLVKRTGEKVFLECVQDMDHENMFWYRQDPGLGLRLIYFSYDVKMKEKGDIPEGYSVSREKKERFSLILESASTNQTSMYLCASSLSPWGGNTIYFGEGSWLTVV.

This clone was recorded a few times. The rearrangement joins TRBV9 to TRBJ1-6; unclear D gene. The CDR3 is 15 amino acids. Germline lookup yields CDR1 SGDLS and CDR2 YYNGEE. Trimming pared 0 bases from V and 7 bases from J, leaving 11 bases between. The CDR3 protein is CASSVAALGNSPLHF. CDR3 DNA: TGTGCCAGCAGCGTAGCGGCTCTTGGCAATTCACCCCTCCACTTT.

Remarks on this clone: The same CDR3 is also encoded by other DNA sequences in this sample. V is TRBV5-1 and J is TRBJ2-1, with 12 bases aligning to TRBD2. V trimming: 4 bases; J trimming: 4 bases; junction bases outside the gene matches: 3. The CDR3 extends over 15 amino acids. Germline assignment: CDR1 SGHRS and CDR2 YFSETQ. CDR3 residues: CASSPGTSGYNEQFF. The CDR3 DNA reads as TGCGCCAGCAGCCCGGGGACTAGCGGGTACAATGAGCAGTTCTTC.

CDR3 sequence: CASPPMGDRDYNEQFF. The CDR3, as DNA: TGTGCCAGCCCCCCCATGGGGGACAGAGACTACAATGAGCAGTTCTTC. The V and J genes are TRBV28 and TRBJ2-1; 7 bases agree with TRBD1. Germline V CDR1 and CDR2: MDHEN, SYDVKM. Trimming took 8 bases from V and 3 from J; bases not matched to a gene: 13. The CDR3 sequence is 16 residues long.

V and J are TRBV16 and TRBJ2-1; unclear D gene. CDR1 is KGHSY, CDR2 FQNENV, per germline. This CDR3 comprises 13 residues. The V end was cut by 0 bases, the J end by 6 bases, with 6 bases between. This CDR3 is CASSQSTINEQFF. The DNA of the CDR3 is TGTGCCAGCAGCCAATCAACAATCAATGAGCAGTTCTTC.

V usage is TRBV29-1 and J usage is TRBJ2-1; D may be TRBD1 (8 bases). The CDR3 is 12 residues long. Trimming took 6 bases from V and 7 from J, leaving 13 bases between them. CDR1 SQVTM and CDR2 ANQGSEA come from the germline V gene. The CDR3 DNA is TGCAGCGTACCACAGGGGGGGAATGAGCAGTTCTTC. Translating gives CSVPQGGNEQFF.

The V call is TRBV4-1, the J call TRBJ2-7; 7 bases map to TRBD1. The CDR3 covers 13 residues. In germline, CDR1 is MGHRA, CDR2 YSYEKL. Germline trimming cut 4 bases from V and 3 bases from J; bases unmatched to any gene: 3. DNA of the CDR3: TGCGCCAGCAGCCCCGCAGGGGGCTACGAGCAGTACTTC. It codes for CASSPAGGYEQYF.

In its sample, this clone was seen once. The J gene is TRBJ2-2, the V gene TRBV20-1; unclear D gene. Trimming removed 6 bases from V and 0 bases from J, with 2 bases in between. Germline V gene lookup returns CDR1 DFQATT and CDR2 SNEGSKA (reference sequence). The CDR3 is 11 residues long. CDR3 region: CSAPNTGELFF. In nucleotides, the CDR3 is TGCAGTGCCCCGAACACCGGGGAGCTGTTTTTT.

This clone was counted only a few times. The chain carries TRBV5-1 and TRBJ2-2, with D unclear. Trimming shortened V by 4 bases and J by 0 bases, and 7 bases separated the two germline ends. Per germline, CDR1 SGHRS and CDR2 YFSETQ. The CDR3 sequence is 14 residues long. The CDR3 DNA follows: TGCGCCAGCAGCGGGGATACGAACACCGGGGAGCTGTTTTTT. Translation: CASSGDTNTGELFF.

The chain recombines TRBV5-1 with TRBJ1-1; no clear D. Germline V CDR1 and CDR2: SGHRS, YFSETQ. This CDR3 is 15 amino acids long. Trimming took off 0 bases at V and 1 base at J, with 10 bases between the two ends. The chain's CDR3 is CASSLEQSPNTEAFF. CDR3 DNA: TGCGCCAGCAGCTTGGAACAGTCCCCGAACACTGAAGCTTTCTTT.

The V gene is TRBV7-6, the J gene TRBJ1-4, with 8 bases that match TRBD1. Germline CDR1 and CDR2: SGHVS and FNYEAQ. Trimming removed 5 bases from V and 2 bases from J; junction bases left unmatched: 4. CDR3 length: 15 residues. This CDR3 is CASSPRTGTNEKLFF. CDR3 sequence (DNA): TGTGCCAGCAGCCCTCGGACAGGGACTAATGAAAAACTGTTTTTT.

V is TRBV19 and J is TRBJ1-1; D remains unclear. The CDR3 consists of 14 residues. V lost 5 bases and J lost 1, with 11 bases in between. From germline, CDR1 is LNHDA and CDR2 SQIVND (reference sequence). As DNA, the CDR3 is TGTGCCAGTAGTCACTTTGGGGAGAACACTGAAGCTTTCTTT. Protein sequence: CASSHFGENTEAFF. Drawing the rest from reference TRBV19 and TRBJ1-1, the complete variable domain is DGGITQSPKYLFRKEGQNVTLSCEQNLNHDAMYWYRQDPGQGLRLIYYSQIVNDFQKGDIAEGYSVSREKKESFPLTVTSAQKNPTAFYLCASSHFGENTEAFFGQGTRLTVV.

The chain has TRBV6-5 and TRBJ1-1, with D possibly TRBD1 on 5 matching bases. The CDR3 has 13 amino acids. V was cut by 2 bases and J by 4 bases, with 8 bases left in between. Germline assignment: CDR1 MNHEY and CDR2 SVGAGI. The CDR3 coding sequence is TGTGCCAGCAGTTACCAGGGAGGCACTGAAGCTTTCTTT. Protein sequence: CASSYQGGTEAFF.

The V and J genes are TRBV7-2 and TRBJ2-7; the match to TRBD1 covers 8 bases. Germline-derived CDR1 and CDR2 are SGHTA and FQGNSA. Trimming at V came to 4 bases and at J to 4 bases, leaving 9 bases not matched to a gene. This CDR3 has 15 amino acids. The CDR3 spells CASSYGQGGVYEQYF. The CDR3 nucleotides are TGTGCCAGCAGCTACGGACAGGGTGGCGTGTACGAGCAGTACTTC.

The rearrangement joins TRBV5-6 to TRBJ1-5; no clear D gene. Germline CDR1 SGHDT, CDR2 YYEEEE. The CDR3 loop spans 15 amino acids. Trimming took off 1 base at V and 5 bases at J, with 13 bases between the two ends. The CDR3 sequence: CASSLFQALHQPQHF. CDR3 nucleotides: TGTGCCAGCAGCTTGTTTCAGGCCCTCCATCAGCCCCAGCATTTT.

V gene TRBV29-1 combines with J gene TRBJ2-3; possibly TRBD1 or TRBD2 for D (6 bases each). The CDR3 is made up of 14 amino acids. The germline V gene has CDR1 SQVTM and CDR2 ANQGSEA. Trimming took 7 bases from V and 1 from J, leaving 15 bases between them. The CDR3: CSAALGGRTDTQYF. CDR3 nucleotide sequence: TGCAGCGCCGCTTTAGGGGGGCGCACAGATACGCAGTATTTT.

The J gene is TRBJ2-7, the V gene TRBV19, with D possibly being TRBD2 (8 bases). The CDR3 contains 12 residues. CDR1 LNHDA and CDR2 SQIVND come from the germline V gene (reference sequence). Trimming pared 10 bases from V and 7 bases from J, leaving 17 bases between. The CDR3 spells CANGRGPDEQYF. The CDR3 DNA reads TGTGCCAACGGGAGGGGGCCAGATGAGCAGTACTTC.

The chain links TRBV4-3 to TRBJ2-1; D call uncertain. This CDR3 is built from 15 residues. Deletions cut 1 base from V and 4 bases from J, with 11 bases between. Germline V lookup: CDR1 LGHNA, CDR2 YSLEER. CDR3 region: CASSQGRPPYNEQFF. CDR3 DNA sequence: TGCGCCAGCAGCCAAGGCAGGCCCCCTTACAATGAGCAGTTCTTC.

The chain employs TRBV30 and TRBJ1-3, with 7 bases matching TRBD1. Germline V gene sequence: CDR1 GTSNPN, CDR2 SVGIG (reference sequence). V was pared by 1 base and J by 0 bases, with 3 bases of the junction left unmatched. This CDR3 contains 15 residues. The CDR3 is CAWSGRGRSGNTIYF. In DNA form, the CDR3 reads TGTGCCTGGAGTGGGAGGGGGCGCTCTGGAAACACCATATATTTT.

This chain joins TRBV14 and TRBJ1-2; D gene uncertain. Trimming left V 1 base short and J 2 bases short, with 5 bases between. Germline V gives CDR1 SGHDN, CDR2 FVKESK. CDR3 size: 13 residues. Here the CDR3 reads CASSQVRNYGYTF. The CDR3 nucleotides are TGTGCCAGCAGCCAAGTCAGGAACTATGGCTACACCTTC.

This rearrangement joins TRBV9 to TRBJ1-1; D is ambiguous. V lost 0 bases, J lost 6 bases, and 15 bases lay in between. This CDR3 spans 15 amino acids. Germline V gene data show CDR1 as SGDLS and CDR2 as YYNGEE. CDR3 residues: CASSVVPASPAEAFF. The CDR3 nucleotides read TGTGCCAGCAGCGTAGTCCCGGCATCCCCGGCTGAAGCTTTCTTT.

The chain carries TRBV5-1 and TRBJ1-3; D remains unclear. CDR3 length: 15 residues. V shed 0 bases and J shed 0 bases, with 7 bases lying between them. The germline V gene encodes CDR1 SGHRS and CDR2 YFSETQ. The CDR3 loop is CASSLATDSGNTIYF. CDR3 in DNA: TGCGCCAGCAGCTTGGCCACAGACTCTGGAAACACCATATATTTT.

This chain joins TRBV11-2 and TRBJ1-1; D not certain. Per germline, CDR1 SGHAT and CDR2 FQNNGV. CDR3 length equals 15 residues. The V and J ends lost 5 bases and 2 bases respectively, with 15 bases between them. The DNA of the CDR3 is TGTGCCAGCAGCACAAGGACGGGGTTCAACACTGAAGCTTTCTTT. Its translation is CASSTRTGFNTEAFF.

The gene calls are TRBV4-3 and TRBJ2-3; the match to TRBD2 covers 9 bases. V shed 4 bases, J shed 2 bases, and the junction held 7 bases outside the gene matches. The V gene's germline CDR1 is LGHNA and CDR2 YSLEER. The CDR3 spans 16 residues. CDR3 nucleotide sequence: TGCGCCAGCAGCCTCGAGGCTAGCGGGGCCACAGATACGCAGTATTTT. Translated, it gives CASSLEASGATDTQYF.

The V and J genes are TRBV5-1 and TRBJ2-5, with 7 bases aligning to TRBD2. Germline values: CDR1 SGHRS, CDR2 YFSETQ. The V and J ends lost 2 bases and 1 base, in that order; junction bases with no gene match: 2. This CDR3 region has 14 residues. CDR3: CASSLAGTQETQYF. In DNA form, the CDR3 reads TGCGCCAGCAGCTTAGCGGGGACCCAAGAGACCCAGTACTTC.